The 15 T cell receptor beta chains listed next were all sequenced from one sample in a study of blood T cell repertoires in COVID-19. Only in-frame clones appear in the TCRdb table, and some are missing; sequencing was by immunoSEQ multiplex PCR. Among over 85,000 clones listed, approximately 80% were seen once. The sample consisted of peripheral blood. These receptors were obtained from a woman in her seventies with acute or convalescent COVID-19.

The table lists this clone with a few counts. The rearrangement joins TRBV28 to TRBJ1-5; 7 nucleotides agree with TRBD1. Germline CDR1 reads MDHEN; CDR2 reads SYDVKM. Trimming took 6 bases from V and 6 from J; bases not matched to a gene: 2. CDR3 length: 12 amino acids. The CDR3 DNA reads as TGTGCCAGCAGGACAGGGAGTCAGCCCCAGCATTTT. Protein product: CASRTGSQPQHF.

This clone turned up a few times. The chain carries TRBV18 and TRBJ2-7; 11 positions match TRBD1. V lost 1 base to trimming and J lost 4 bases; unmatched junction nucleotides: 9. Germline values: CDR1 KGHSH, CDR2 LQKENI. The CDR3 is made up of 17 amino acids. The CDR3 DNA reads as TGTGCCAGCTCACCACAAACCCCGGGACAGGGGGTTTACGAGCAGTACTTC. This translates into CASSPQTPGQGVYEQYF. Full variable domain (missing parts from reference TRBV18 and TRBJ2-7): NAGVMQNPRHLVRRRGQEARLRCSPMKGHSHVYWYRQLPEEGLKFMVYLQKENIIDESGMPKERFSAEFPKEGPSILRIQQVVRGDSAAYFCASSPQTPGQGVYEQYFGPGTRLTVT.

The CDR3 nucleotides read TGTGCCAGCAGTGTAATACCCGGGACAGGGGGTGGCTACACCTTC. This translates into CASSVIPGTGGGYTF. The chain joins TRBV2 to TRBJ1-2, with 11 bases lining up with TRBD1. Trimming took 4 bases from V and 7 from J; bases not matched to a gene: 8. The CDR3 is 15 amino acids. Germline V gene lookup returns CDR1 SNHLY and CDR2 FYNNEI.

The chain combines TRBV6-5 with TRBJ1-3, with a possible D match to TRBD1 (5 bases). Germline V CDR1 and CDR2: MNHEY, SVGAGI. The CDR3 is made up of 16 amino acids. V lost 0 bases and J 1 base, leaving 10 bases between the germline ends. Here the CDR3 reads CASSYSTPGSGNTIYF. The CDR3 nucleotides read TGTGCCAGCAGTTACTCGACCCCAGGGTCTGGAAACACCATATATTTT.

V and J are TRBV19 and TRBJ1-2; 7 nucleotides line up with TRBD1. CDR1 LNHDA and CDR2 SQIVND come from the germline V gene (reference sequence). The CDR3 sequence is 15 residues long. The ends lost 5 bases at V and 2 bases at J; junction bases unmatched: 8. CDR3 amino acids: CASSPHLTGNYGYTF. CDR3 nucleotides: TGTGCCAGTAGTCCCCACTTGACAGGGAACTATGGCTACACCTTC.

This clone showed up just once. Here the CDR3 DNA reads TGTGCCAGCAGTGACCAAGAGCCAGGGGATCGCGGCTACACCTTC. It yields the protein CASSDQEPGDRGYTF. The J gene is TRBJ1-2, the V gene TRBV6-1, with TRBD1 as a possible D gene (6 bases). Germline loops: CDR1 MNHNS, CDR2 SASEGT. V dropped 3 bases and J dropped 8 bases, with 19 bases sitting between them. The CDR3 runs to 15 residues.

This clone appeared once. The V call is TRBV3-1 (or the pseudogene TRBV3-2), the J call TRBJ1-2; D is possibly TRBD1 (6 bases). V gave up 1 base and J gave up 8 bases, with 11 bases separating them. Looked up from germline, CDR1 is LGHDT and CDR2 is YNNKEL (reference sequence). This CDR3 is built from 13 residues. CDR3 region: CASSQGEGDGYTF. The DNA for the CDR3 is TGTGCCAGCAGCCAAGGGGAGGGGGACGGCTACACCTTC.

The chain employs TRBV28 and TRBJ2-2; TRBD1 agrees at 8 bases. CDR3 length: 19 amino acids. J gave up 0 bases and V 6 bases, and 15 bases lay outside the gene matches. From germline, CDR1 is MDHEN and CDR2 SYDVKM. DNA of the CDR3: TGTGCCAGCAGCTCCCTACCGGGACAGGACTCTTCGAACACCGGGGAGCTGTTTTTT. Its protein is CASSSLPGQDSSNTGELFF.

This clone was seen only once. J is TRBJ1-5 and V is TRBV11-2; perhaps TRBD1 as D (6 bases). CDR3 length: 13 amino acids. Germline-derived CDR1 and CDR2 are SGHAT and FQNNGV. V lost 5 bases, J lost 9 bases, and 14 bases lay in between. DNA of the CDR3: TGTGCCAGCAGCATCGGACAGTCTGGGCCCCAGCATTTT. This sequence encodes CASSIGQSGPQHF. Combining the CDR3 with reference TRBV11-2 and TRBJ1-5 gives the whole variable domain EAGVAQSPRYKIIEKRQSVAFWCNPISGHATLYWYQQILGQGPKLLIQFQNNGVVDDSQLPKDRFSAERLKGVDSTLKIQPAKLEDSAVYLCASSIGQSGPQHFGDGTRLSIL.

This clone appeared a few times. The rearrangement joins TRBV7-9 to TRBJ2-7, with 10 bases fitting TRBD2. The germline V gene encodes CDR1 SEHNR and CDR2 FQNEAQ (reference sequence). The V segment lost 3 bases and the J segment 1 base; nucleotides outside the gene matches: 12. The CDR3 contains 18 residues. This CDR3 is CASSLGDSGGERSYEQYF. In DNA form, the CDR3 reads TGTGCCAGCAGCTTGGGTGACAGCGGGGGGGAAAGGTCCTACGAGCAGTACTTC.

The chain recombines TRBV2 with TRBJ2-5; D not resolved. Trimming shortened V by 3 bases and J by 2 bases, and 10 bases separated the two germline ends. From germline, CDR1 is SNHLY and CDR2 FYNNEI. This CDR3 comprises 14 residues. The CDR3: CASSDWQEQETQYF. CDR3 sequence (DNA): TGTGCCAGCAGTGACTGGCAGGAACAAGAGACCCAGTACTTC.

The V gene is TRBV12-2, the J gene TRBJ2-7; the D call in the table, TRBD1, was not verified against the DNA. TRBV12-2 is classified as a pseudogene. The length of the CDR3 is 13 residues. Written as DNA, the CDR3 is TGTGCAAGTCGCTTAGGCCTGCACAACGAGCAGTACTTC. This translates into CASRLGLHNEQYF.

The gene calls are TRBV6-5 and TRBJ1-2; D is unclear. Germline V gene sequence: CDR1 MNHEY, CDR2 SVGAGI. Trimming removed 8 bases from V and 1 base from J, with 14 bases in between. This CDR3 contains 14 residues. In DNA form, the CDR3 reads TGTGCCAGCGTGATCACCGGTATTAACTATGGCTACACCTTC. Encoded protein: CASVITGINYGYTF.

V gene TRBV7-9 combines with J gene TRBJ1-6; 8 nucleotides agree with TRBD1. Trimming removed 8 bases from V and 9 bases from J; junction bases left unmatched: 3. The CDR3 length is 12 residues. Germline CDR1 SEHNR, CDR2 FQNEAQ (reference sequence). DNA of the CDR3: TGTGCCAGCGGACAGGGCATTTCACCCCTCCACTTT. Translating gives CASGQGISPLHF.

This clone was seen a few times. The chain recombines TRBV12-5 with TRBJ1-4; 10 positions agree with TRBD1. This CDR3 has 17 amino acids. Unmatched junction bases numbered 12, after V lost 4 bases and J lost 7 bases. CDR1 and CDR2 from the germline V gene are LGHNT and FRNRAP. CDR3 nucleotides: TGTGCTAGTGGTTATATCGACAGGGGGCAATTCGGTGAAAAACTGTTTTTT. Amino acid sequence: CASGYIDRGQFGEKLFF.